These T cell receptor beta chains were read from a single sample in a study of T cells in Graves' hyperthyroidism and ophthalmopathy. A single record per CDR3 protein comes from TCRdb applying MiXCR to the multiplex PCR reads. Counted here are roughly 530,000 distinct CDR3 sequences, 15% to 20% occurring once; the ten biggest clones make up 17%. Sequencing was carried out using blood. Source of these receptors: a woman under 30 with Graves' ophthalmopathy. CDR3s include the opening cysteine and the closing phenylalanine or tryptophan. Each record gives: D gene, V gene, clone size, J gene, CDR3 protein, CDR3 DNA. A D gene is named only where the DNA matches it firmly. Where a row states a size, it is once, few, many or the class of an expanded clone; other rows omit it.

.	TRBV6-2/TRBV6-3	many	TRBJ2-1	CASSYAAGEQFF	TGTGCCAGCAGTTACGCGGCGGGGGAGCAGTTCTTC
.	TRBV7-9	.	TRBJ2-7	CASSFPSSSYEQYF	TGTGCCAGCAGCTTCCCCAGCAGCTCCTACGAGCAGTACTTC
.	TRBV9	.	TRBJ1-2	CASSVAGGQFPVGYTF	TGTGCCAGCAGCGTAGCTGGCGGACAGTTTCCCGTGGGCTACACCTTC
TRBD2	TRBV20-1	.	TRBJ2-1	CSVRTSQDSYNEQFF	TGCAGTGTTCGGACTAGCCAGGACTCCTACAATGAGCAGTTCTTC
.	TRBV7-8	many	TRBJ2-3	CASSLAPGLVDTQYF	TGTGCCAGCAGCTTAGCTCCGGGGCTGGTAGATACGCAGTATTTT
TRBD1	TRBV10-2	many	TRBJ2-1	CASSETGVEQFF	TGCGCCAGCAGTGAGACAGGGGTAGAGCAGTTCTTC
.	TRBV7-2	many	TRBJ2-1	CASSLVHNNEQFF	TGTGCCAGCAGCTTAGTTCACAACAATGAGCAGTTCTTC
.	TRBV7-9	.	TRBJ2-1	CASSLAVTGYNEQFF	TGTGCCAGCAGCTTAGCTGTGACAGGCTACAATGAGCAGTTCTTC
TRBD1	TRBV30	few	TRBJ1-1	CAWYPGQDEAFF	TGTGCCTGGTATCCGGGACAGGATGAAGCTTTCTTT
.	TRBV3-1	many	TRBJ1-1	CASSPGQLTEAFF	TGTGCCAGCAGCCCTGGACAGCTCACTGAAGCTTTCTTT
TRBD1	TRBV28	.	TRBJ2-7	CASRGQVYSYEQYF	TGTGCCAGCAGGGGACAGGTCTACTCCTACGAGCAGTACTTC
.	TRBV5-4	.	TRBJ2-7	CASSAAVYNEQYF	TGTGCCAGCTCGGCTGCGGTCTACAATGAGCAGTACTTC
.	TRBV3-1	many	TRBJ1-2	CASSQEGVYGYTF	TGTGCCAGCAGCCAAGAAGGGGTTTATGGCTACACCTTC
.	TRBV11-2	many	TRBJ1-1	CASSSLPGGRTEAFF	TGTGCCAGCAGCTCACTTCCCGGGGGGCGGACTGAAGCTTTCTTT
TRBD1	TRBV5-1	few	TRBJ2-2	CAGRSLDRLGELFF	TGCGCCGGCCGGAGTCTGGACAGGCTAGGGGAGCTGTTTTTT
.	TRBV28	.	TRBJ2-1	CASRTPNEQFF	TGTGCCAGCAGAACCCCAAATGAGCAGTTCTTC
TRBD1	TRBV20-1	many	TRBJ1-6	CSASRPRTGGFSPLHF	TGCAGTGCAAGTCGACCGAGGACAGGGGGCTTTTCACCCCTCCACTTT
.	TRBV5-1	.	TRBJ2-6	CASSLAPQGIWSGANVLTF	TGCGCCAGCAGCTTGGCGCCCCAGGGGATTTGGTCTGGGGCCAACGTCCTGACTTTC
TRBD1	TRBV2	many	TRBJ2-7	CASRGQGKGDSYEQYF	TGTGCCAGCAGGGGACAGGGGAAGGGGGACTCCTACGAGCAGTACTTC
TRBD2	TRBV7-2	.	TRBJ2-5	CASSPLAGGLETQYF	TGTGCCAGCAGCCCCCTGGCGGGAGGGCTAGAGACCCAGTACTTC
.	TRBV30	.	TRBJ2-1	CAWSDLRDREFF	TGTGCCTGGAGTGATCTCCGGGACCGAGAGTTCTTC
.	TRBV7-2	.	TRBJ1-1	CASSLKGWGTEAFF	TGTGCCAGCAGCTTAAAGGGGTGGGGGACTGAAGCTTTCTTT
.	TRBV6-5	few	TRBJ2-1	CASSYSLLAHEQFF	TGTGCCAGCAGTTACTCGTTACTAGCACATGAGCAGTTCTTC
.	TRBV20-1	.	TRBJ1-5	CSASVSRQAANQPQHF	TGCAGTGCTAGCGTAAGTAGGCAGGCCGCCAATCAGCCCCAGCATTTT
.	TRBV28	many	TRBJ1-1	CASSLLTGGSNTEAFF	TGTGCCAGCAGTTTACTCACGGGAGGTTCGAACACTGAAGCTTTCTTT
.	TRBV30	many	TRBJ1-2	CAGDGYTF	TGTGCCGGGGATGGCTACACCTTC
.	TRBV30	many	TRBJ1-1	CAWSFDYSEAFF	TGTGCCTGGAGTTTCGATTACTCTGAAGCTTTCTTT